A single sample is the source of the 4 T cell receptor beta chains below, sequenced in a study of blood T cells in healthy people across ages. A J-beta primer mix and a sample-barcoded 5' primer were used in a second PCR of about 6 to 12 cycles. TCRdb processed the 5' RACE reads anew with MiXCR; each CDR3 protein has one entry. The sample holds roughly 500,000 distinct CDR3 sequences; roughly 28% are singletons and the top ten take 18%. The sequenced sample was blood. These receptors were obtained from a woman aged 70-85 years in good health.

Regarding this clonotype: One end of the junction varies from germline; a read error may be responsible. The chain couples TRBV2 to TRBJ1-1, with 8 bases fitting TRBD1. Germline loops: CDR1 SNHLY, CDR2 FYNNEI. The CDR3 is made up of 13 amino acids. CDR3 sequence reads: CASTQGVDTEAFF. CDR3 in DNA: TGCGCCAGCACACAGGGGGTAGACACTGAAGCTTTCTTT.

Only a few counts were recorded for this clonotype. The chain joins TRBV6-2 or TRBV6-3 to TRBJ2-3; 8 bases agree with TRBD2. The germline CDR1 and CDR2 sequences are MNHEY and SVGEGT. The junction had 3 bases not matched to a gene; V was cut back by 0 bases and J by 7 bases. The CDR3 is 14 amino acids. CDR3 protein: CASSYSSGGNTQYF. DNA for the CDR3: TGTGCCAGCAGTTACTCGAGCGGGGGTAATACGCAGTATTTT.

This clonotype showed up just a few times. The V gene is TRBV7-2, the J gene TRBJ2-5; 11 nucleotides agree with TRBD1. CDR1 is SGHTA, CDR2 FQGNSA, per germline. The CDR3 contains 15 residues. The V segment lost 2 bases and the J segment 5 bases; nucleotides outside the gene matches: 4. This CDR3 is CASSLLGTGGETQYF. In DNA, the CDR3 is TGTGCCAGCAGCTTACTCGGGACAGGGGGGGAGACCCAGTACTTC.

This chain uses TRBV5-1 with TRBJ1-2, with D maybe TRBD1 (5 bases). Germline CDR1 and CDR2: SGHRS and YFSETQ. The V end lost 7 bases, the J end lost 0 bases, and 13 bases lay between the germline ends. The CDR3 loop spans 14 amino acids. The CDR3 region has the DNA TGCGCCAGCGCTAGAGAAGGGGCTAACTATGGCTACACCTTC. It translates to CASAREGANYGYTF.